The 13 T cell receptor beta chains below come from one sample, sequenced in a study of CD4 T cells in relation to SARS-CoV-2 and coronaviruses. The unexposed donors gave CD4+ T cells in about 2011-2018, prior to COVID-19. The cells were cultured for approximately ten days before CD4+ T cells were isolated. These receptors have no known antigen. Libraries were prepared by immunoSEQ multiplex PCR; TCRdb keeps only in-frame clonotypes and omits some of them. Of tens of thousands of clones in the sample, 76% are singletons; the top ten hold about a fifth. Material for sequencing was CD4+ T cells from PBMCs, cultured in vitro. The receptors stem from a human donor in good health.

The chain carries TRBV7-2 and TRBJ2-4, with D hard to call. The CDR3 contains 16 residues. Trimming took off 1 base at V and 0 bases at J, with 10 bases between the two ends. Per germline, CDR1 SGHTA and CDR2 FQGNSA. The CDR3 spells CASSLDFSLAKNIQYF. The DNA for the CDR3 is TGTGCCAGCAGCTTAGATTTCAGCTTAGCCAAAAACATTCAGTACTTC.

The chain has TRBV5-6 and TRBJ2-5; D unresolved. This CDR3 spans 13 amino acids. Looked up from germline, CDR1 is SGHDT and CDR2 is YYEEEE. V was shortened by 4 bases and J by 5 bases, with 12 bases between the two germline ends. CDR3 DNA sequence: TGTGCCAGCAGCCGGGCCCTGGGGGAGACCCAGTACTTC. This sequence encodes CASSRALGETQYF. The entire variable domain, with the rest obtained from reference TRBV5-6 and TRBJ2-5, is as follows: DAGVTQSPTHLIKTRGQQVTLRCSPKSGHDTVSWYQQALGQGPQFIFQYYEEEERQRGNFPDRFSGHQFPNYSSELNVNALLLGDSALYLCASSRALGETQYFGPGTRLLVL.

In the case of this clone: The junction shows a germline mismatch at one end, possibly a read error. In nucleotides, the CDR3 is TGTGCCAGTAGTCCCGGGACAGGGGGAAACCCCGAATTT. It encodes CASSPGTGGNPEF. V is TRBV19 and J is TRBJ1-4; 11 bases are a match to TRBD1. This CDR3 comprises 13 residues. Germline CDR1 and CDR2: LNHDA and SQIVND (reference sequence).

This clone was observed a few times. This rearrangement joins TRBV3-1 (or the pseudogene TRBV3-2) to TRBJ2-7; D is unclear. Trimming pared 1 base from V and 6 bases from J, leaving 10 bases between. Germline CDR1 is LGHDT and CDR2 is YNNKEL (reference sequence). This CDR3 spans 13 amino acids. Written as DNA, the CDR3 is TGTGCCAGCAGCCAAGCGGAAAGGACCGAGCAGTACTTC. This gives the protein CASSQAERTEQYF.

V gene TRBV7-8 combines with J gene TRBJ1-6, with D perhaps matching TRBD1 (5 bases). Trimming stripped 5 bases from V and 13 bases from J, with 21 bases between. CDR1 is SGHVS, CDR2 FQNEAQ, per germline. The CDR3 is 15 amino acids. CDR3 nucleotides: TGTGCCAGCAGCCCGAACACAGGCGATTTGGCGCCCCTCCACTTT. This encodes CASSPNTGDLAPLHF.

Here the CDR3 DNA reads TGCGCCAGCAGCTTGATCTCCGGGACTCTTGCCTACGAGCAGTACTTC. It codes for CASSLISGTLAYEQYF. This chain joins TRBV5-1 and TRBJ2-7; a weak D match, TRBD2 (6 bases). The CDR3 contains 16 residues. CDR1 and CDR2 from the germline V gene are SGHRS and YFSETQ. V was clipped by 1 base and J by 2 bases, with 16 bases between them.

This clone came up a few times. The chain recombines TRBV23-1 with TRBJ1-1, with D maybe TRBD1 (6 bases). TRBV23-1 is an ORF, and what it does is uncertain. Trimming pared 4 bases from V and 10 bases from J, leaving 19 bases between. The CDR3 spans 14 residues. This CDR3 reads CASSPGASGGGAFF. Written as DNA, the CDR3 is TGCGCCAGCAGTCCGGGGGCTTCCGGAGGGGGAGCTTTCTTT.

V and J are TRBV27 and TRBJ2-1; unclear D gene. The CDR3 sequence is 12 residues long. The germline gives CDR1 MNHEY, CDR2 SMNVEV (reference sequence). V was trimmed by 4 bases and J by 4 bases, leaving 5 bases between them. The CDR3 sequence: CASSSGYNEQFF. CDR3 sequence (DNA): TGTGCCAGCAGTTCGGGTTACAATGAGCAGTTCTTC.

The chain employs TRBV2 and TRBJ2-1; D unresolved. The V and J ends lost 7 bases and 8 bases respectively, with 12 bases between them. The CDR3 totals 12 residues. Germline CDR1 reads SNHLY; CDR2 reads FYNNEI. CDR3: CASNPSNYEQFF. CDR3 nucleotide sequence: TGTGCCAGCAACCCAAGTAACTATGAGCAGTTCTTC.

This clone turned up a few times. The chain couples TRBV6-2 or TRBV6-3 to TRBJ2-7, with TRBD2 matching over 12 bases. The J segment lost 6 bases and the V segment lost 4 bases, leaving 19 bases of the junction unmatched. The CDR3 is made up of 19 amino acids. Germline loops: CDR1 MNHEY, CDR2 SVGEGT. The CDR3 DNA reads TGTGCCAGCAGTTCCCTAGGACTAGCGGGACTCCCGGCAGACTGCGAGCAGTACTTC. This translates into CASSSLGLAGLPADCEQYF.

The chain carries TRBV12-3 or TRBV12-4 and TRBJ1-5; D possibly corresponds to TRBD1 (5 bases). The CDR3 covers 13 residues. The V end lost 1 base, the J end lost 6 bases, and 7 bases lay between the germline ends. The CDR3 DNA reads TGTGCCAGCAGTTTAGTACAGGTTCAGCCCCAGCATTTT. As protein: CASSLVQVQPQHF.

Notes on this clone: This specimen includes other DNA sequences encoding the same CDR3. The genes are TRBV7-2 and TRBJ2-3; D gene unclear. CDR3 size: 15 residues. Deletions cut 1 base from V and 3 bases from J, with 11 bases between. The V gene's germline CDR1 is SGHTA and CDR2 FQGNSA. The CDR3 loop reads CASSLGPQPTDTQYF. Written as DNA, the CDR3 is TGTGCCAGCAGCTTAGGTCCACAGCCGACAGATACGCAGTATTTT.

V is TRBV30 and J is TRBJ2-7; 9 bases align to TRBD1. V dropped 6 bases and J dropped 1; count of bases not matched to a gene: 4. Germline V gene sequence: CDR1 GTSNPN, CDR2 SVGIG (reference sequence). This CDR3 is built from 13 residues. CDR3 in DNA: TGTGCCTGCTTGGACAGGGGATCCTACGAGCAGTACTTC. It yields the protein CACLDRGSYEQYF.